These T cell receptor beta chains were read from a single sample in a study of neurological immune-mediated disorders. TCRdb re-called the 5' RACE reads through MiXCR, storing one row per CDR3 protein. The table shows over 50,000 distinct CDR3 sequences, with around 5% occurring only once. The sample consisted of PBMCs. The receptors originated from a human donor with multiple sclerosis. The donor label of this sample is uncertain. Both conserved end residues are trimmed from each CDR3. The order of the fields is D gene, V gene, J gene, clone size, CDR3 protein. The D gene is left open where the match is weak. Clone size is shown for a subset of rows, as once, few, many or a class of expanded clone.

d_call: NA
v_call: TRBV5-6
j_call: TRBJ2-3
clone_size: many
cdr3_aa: ASCRGPSTDTQY

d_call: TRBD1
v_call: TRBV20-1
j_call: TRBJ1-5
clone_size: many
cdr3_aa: SAPVSGTGDQPQH

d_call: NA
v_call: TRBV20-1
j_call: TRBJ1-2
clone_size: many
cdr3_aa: SARDGLTNYGYT

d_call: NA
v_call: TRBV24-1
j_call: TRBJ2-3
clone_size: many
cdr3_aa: ATSERDRSTDTQY

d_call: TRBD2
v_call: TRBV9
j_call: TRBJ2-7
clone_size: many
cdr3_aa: ASSLASGGISHEQY

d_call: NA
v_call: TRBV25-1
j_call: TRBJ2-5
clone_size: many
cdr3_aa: ASSEGDRGQY

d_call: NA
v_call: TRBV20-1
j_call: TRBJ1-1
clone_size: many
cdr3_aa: SARAPHRDTEAF

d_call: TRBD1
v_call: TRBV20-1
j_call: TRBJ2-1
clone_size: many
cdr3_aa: SAPPGTAAYNEQF

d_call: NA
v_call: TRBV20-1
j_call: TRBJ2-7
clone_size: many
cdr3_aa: SARDPTGPGYEQY

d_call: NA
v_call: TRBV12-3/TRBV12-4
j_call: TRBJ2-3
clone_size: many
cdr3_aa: ASSSARVLSDTQY

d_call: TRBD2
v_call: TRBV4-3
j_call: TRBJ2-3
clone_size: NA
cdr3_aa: ASSHESTSGGADTQY

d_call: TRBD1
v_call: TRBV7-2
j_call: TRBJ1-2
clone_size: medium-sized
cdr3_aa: ASSLASGTGGGYT